These 20 T cell receptor beta chains originate from one sample sequenced in a study of T cells in Graves' hyperthyroidism and ophthalmopathy. RNA transcripts served as the template for amplifying TCR beta CDR3 regions. First-round RT-PCR of the TCR CDR3 relied on the HTBI primer set. TCRdb re-called the multiplex PCR reads through MiXCR, storing one row per CDR3 protein. The sample has hundreds of thousands of distinct CDR3 sequences, around a third seen once; the top ten hold roughly 30%. Sequenced material: blood. These receptors came from a woman in her thirties or forties with Graves' hyperthyroidism.

This clonotype was seen a handful of times. J is TRBJ1-6 and V is TRBV20-1, with TRBD1 identical over 7 bases. This CDR3 is 16 amino acids long. CDR1 DFQATT and CDR2 SNEGSKA come from the germline V gene (reference sequence). With V trimmed by 5 bases and J by 10 bases, 17 bases remained unmatched. The CDR3 protein is CSAYNYRGGGVSPLHF. Here the CDR3 DNA reads TGCAGTGCTTACAACTACAGGGGTGGTGGGGTATCACCCCTCCACTTT.

With regard to this clonotype: The junction differs from germline at one of its ends, possibly a read error. This rearrangement joins TRBV7-9 to TRBJ2-7, with a possible D match to TRBD2 (5 bases). CDR3 length equals 12 residues. Germline loops: CDR1 SEHNR, CDR2 FQNEAQ (reference sequence). DNA for the CDR3: TGTGCCAGCAGCCTCGGGGTCTACGGGCAGTACTTC. This translates into CASSLGVYGQYF.

This clonotype was counted only a few times. This sequence joins TRBV6-6 and TRBJ2-5; possibly TRBD1 for D (6 bases). Germline CDR1 and CDR2: MNHNY and SVGAGI (reference sequence). V was shortened by 6 bases and J by 7 bases, with 21 bases between the two germline ends. The CDR3 spans 15 residues. DNA for the CDR3: TGTGCCAGCAGCGCCTACGACAGGCTAGAAGGGACCCAGTACTTC. It codes for CASSAYDRLEGTQYF.

This clonotype has ten or more counts. V and J are TRBV5-1 and TRBJ2-2, with D hard to call. There are 13 residues in the CDR3. The V and J ends lost 4 bases and 3 bases respectively, with 7 bases between them. The germline gives CDR1 SGHRS, CDR2 YFSETQ. The CDR3 DNA sequence: TGCGCCAGCAGCGTTGGGGACACCGGGGAGCTGTTTTTT. Translating gives CASSVGDTGELFF.

The chain links TRBV25-1 to TRBJ1-2; unclear D gene. V lost 4 bases and J 5 bases, leaving 11 bases between the germline ends. From germline, CDR1 is MGHDK and CDR2 SYGVNS. The CDR3 loop spans 13 amino acids. CDR3 nucleotides: TGTGCCAGCAGTGTGAAGGAGAATTATGGCTACACCTTC. Protein: CASSVKENYGYTF.

This clonotype has at least ten counts. This rearrangement joins TRBV29-1 to TRBJ2-5; D is undetermined. Germline CDR1 SQVTM, CDR2 ANQGSEA. With 0 bases removed from V and 5 bases from J, the gap between germline ends came to 4 bases. The CDR3 is 11 amino acids. This CDR3 is CSVEDWETQYF. The CDR3 DNA reads as TGCAGCGTTGAAGATTGGGAGACCCAGTACTTC.

This clonotype was counted ten times or more. The CDR3 here is CASSYGGWPKETQYF. In DNA form, the CDR3 reads TGTGCCAGCAGTTACGGGGGGTGGCCAAAAGAGACCCAGTACTTC. The V call is TRBV12-3 or TRBV12-4, the J call TRBJ2-5; 7 bases line up with TRBD2. With V trimmed by 4 bases and J by 3 bases, 8 bases remained unmatched. This CDR3 has 15 amino acids.

For this clonotype: It may be a read error: a sequence one base away is much more abundant. The V call is TRBV10-3, the J call TRBJ2-7; 7 bases line up with TRBD1. The CDR3 extends over 13 amino acids. Trimming at V came to 0 bases and at J to 4 bases, leaving 0 bases not matched to a gene. Germline V gene data show CDR1 as ENHRY and CDR2 as SYGVKD. The CDR3, as DNA: TGTGCCATCAGTGAGTCGACAGGGTACGAGCAGTACTTC. Its protein product is CAISESTGYEQYF.

Concerning this clonotype itself: An end of the junction does not agree with germline; a read error may underlie this. The rearrangement joins TRBV7-8 to TRBJ2-5; TRBD2 might be the D (6 bases). Per germline, CDR1 SGHVS and CDR2 FQNEAQ. This CDR3 contains 16 residues. The DNA for the CDR3 is TGCGCCAGCAGCCAATGGGGAGGCCCTTTCCAAGAGACCCAGTACTTC. Amino acids: CASSQWGGPFQETQYF.

This clonotype was observed once. The rearrangement links TRBV2 to TRBJ2-5, with D perhaps TRBD2 (5 bases). Trimming removed 4 bases at V and 3 bases at J, with 12 bases between. Germline values: CDR1 SNHLY, CDR2 FYNNEI. The CDR3 sequence is 14 residues long. Here the CDR3 DNA reads TGTGCCAGCAGTGCGAGGGATGCGGAAGAGACCCAGTACTTC. The encoded protein is CASSARDAEETQYF.

This clonotype occurred many times. The J gene is TRBJ1-2, the V gene TRBV5-5, with D uncertain. Trimming pared 4 bases from V and 8 bases from J, leaving 9 bases between. The CDR3 covers 11 residues. Germline loops: CDR1 SGHKS, CDR2 YYEKEE (reference sequence). CDR3 nucleotide sequence: TGTGCCAGCAGCCTTAACGAGGGCTACACCTTC. This encodes CASSLNEGYTF.

This clonotype was picked up a small number of times. The chain recombines TRBV4-3 with TRBJ2-5; D is possibly TRBD1 (5 bases). Trimming left V 0 bases short and J 5 bases short, with 10 bases between. Germline V gene sequence: CDR1 LGHNA, CDR2 YSLEER. This CDR3 is 14 amino acids long. The CDR3 nucleotides are TGCGCCAGCAGCCAAGATCAGGGTCGGGAGACCCAGTACTTC. This sequence encodes CASSQDQGRETQYF.

The chain recombines TRBV20-1 with TRBJ2-7, with 8 bases identical to TRBD2. The CDR3 totals 13 residues. CDR1 DFQATT and CDR2 SNEGSKA come from the germline V gene (reference sequence). The J segment lost 6 bases and the V segment lost 1 base, leaving 5 bases of the junction unmatched. The CDR3 loop is CSARGGLVGEQYF. CDR3 bases: TGCAGTGCTAGAGGGGGACTAGTGGGCGAGCAGTACTTC.

The table lists this clonotype with many counts. The gene calls are TRBV7-9 and TRBJ1-6; possibly TRBD1 for D (6 bases). This CDR3 spans 14 amino acids. Germline V gene lookup returns CDR1 SEHNR and CDR2 FQNEAQ (reference sequence). The V end was cut by 8 bases, the J end by 8 bases, with 16 bases between. The chain's CDR3 is CASRPAGDYSPLHF. Here the CDR3 DNA reads TGTGCCAGCCGCCCGGCAGGGGACTATTCACCCCTCCACTTT. Variable domain in full (rest from reference TRBV7-9 and TRBJ1-6): DTGVSQNPRHKITKRGQNVTFRCDPISEHNRLYWYRQTLGQGPEFLTYFQNEAQLEKSRLLSDRFSAERPKGSFSTLEIQRTEQGDSAMYLCASRPAGDYSPLHFGNGTRLTVT.

This clonotype was detected many times. The chain is built from TRBV7-2 and TRBJ2-7, with D unresolved. The CDR3 is 12 residues long. Deletions cut 5 bases from V and 0 bases from J, with 5 bases between. Germline assignment: CDR1 SGHTA and CDR2 FQGNSA. The CDR3 is CASSQNSYEQYF. The CDR3 DNA sequence: TGTGCCAGCAGCCAGAACTCCTACGAGCAGTACTTC.

This clonotype was detected a few times. V is TRBV5-4 and J is TRBJ1-2, with no clear D. Trimming removed 1 base from V and 4 bases from J, with 14 bases in between. CDR3 length: 15 amino acids. Germline CDR1 reads SGHNT; CDR2 reads YYREEE (reference sequence). CDR3 loop: CASSLYDGYVYGYTF. CDR3 DNA: TGTGCCAGCAGCTTGTACGACGGTTACGTCTATGGCTACACCTTC.

In its sample, this clonotype was seen many times. The CDR3 DNA is TGTGCCAGCAGCGTAGATCCGGGGACAGATGGTGGCTACACCTTC. Protein product: CASSVDPGTDGGYTF. The chain recombines TRBV9 with TRBJ1-2; 7 bases are shared with TRBD1. The germline V gene has CDR1 SGDLS and CDR2 YYNGEE. V trimming: 0 bases; J trimming: 7 bases; junction bases outside the gene matches: 9. The CDR3 extends over 15 amino acids.

This sequence joins TRBV19 and TRBJ2-2; perhaps TRBD2 as D (6 bases). Trimming took off 7 bases at V and 6 bases at J, with 9 bases between the two ends. The CDR3 loop spans 12 amino acids. CDR1 and CDR2 (germline): LNHDA, SQIVND (reference sequence). As DNA, the CDR3 is TGTGCCAGTAAGACGGGGGCCGGGGAGCTGTTTTTT. As protein: CASKTGAGELFF.

The chain has TRBV27 and TRBJ2-7; D gene uncertain. CDR1 and CDR2 from the germline V gene are MNHEY and SMNVEV (reference sequence). V was trimmed by 10 bases and J by 3 bases, leaving 7 bases between them. There are 10 residues in the CDR3. The CDR3 loop is CANQYYEQYF. The CDR3 coding sequence is TGTGCCAACCAATACTACGAGCAGTACTTC.

The chain links TRBV12-3 or TRBV12-4 to TRBJ2-3; D gene ambiguous. Trimming removed 1 base at V and 1 base at J, with 3 bases between. The CDR3 contains 13 residues. The chain's CDR3 is CASSLDGTDTQYF. The CDR3 DNA is TGTGCCAGCAGTTTAGACGGCACAGATACGCAGTATTTT.